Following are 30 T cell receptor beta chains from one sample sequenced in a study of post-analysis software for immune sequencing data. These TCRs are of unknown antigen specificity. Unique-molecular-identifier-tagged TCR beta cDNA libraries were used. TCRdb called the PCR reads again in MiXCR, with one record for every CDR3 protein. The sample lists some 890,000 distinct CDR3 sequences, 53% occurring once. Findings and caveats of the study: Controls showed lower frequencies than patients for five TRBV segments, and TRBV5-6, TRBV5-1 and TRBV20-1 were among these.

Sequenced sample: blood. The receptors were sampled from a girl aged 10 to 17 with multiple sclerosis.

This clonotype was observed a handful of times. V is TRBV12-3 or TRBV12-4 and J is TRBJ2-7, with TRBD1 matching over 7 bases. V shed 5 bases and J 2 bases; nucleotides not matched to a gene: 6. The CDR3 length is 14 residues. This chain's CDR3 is CASSRSGTAYEQYF. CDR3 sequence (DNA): TGTGCCAGCAGTCGTTCCGGGACAGCCTACGAGCAGTACTTC.

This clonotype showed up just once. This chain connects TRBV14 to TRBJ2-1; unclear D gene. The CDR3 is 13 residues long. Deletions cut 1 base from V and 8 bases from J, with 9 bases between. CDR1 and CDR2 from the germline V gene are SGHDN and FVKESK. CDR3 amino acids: CASSQVQTHEQFF. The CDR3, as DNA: TGTGCCAGCAGCCAAGTACAGACCCATGAGCAGTTCTTC.

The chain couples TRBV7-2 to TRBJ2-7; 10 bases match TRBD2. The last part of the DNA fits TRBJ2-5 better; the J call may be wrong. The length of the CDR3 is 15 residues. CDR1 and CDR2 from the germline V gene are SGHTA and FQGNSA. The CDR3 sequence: CASSRGTSAEETQYF. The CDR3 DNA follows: TGTGCCAGCAGCCGCGGGACTAGCGCTGAAGAGACCCAGTACTTC.

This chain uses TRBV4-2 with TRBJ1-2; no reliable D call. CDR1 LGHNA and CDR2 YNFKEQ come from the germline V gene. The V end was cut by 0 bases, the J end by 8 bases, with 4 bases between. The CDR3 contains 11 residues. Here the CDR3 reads CASSQDRGYTF. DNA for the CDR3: TGTGCCAGCAGCCAAGATCGCGGCTACACCTTC.

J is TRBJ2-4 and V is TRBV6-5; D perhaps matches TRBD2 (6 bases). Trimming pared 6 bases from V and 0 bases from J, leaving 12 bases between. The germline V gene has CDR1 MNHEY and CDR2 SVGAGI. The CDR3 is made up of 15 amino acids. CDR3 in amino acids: CASRPSGLAKNIQYF. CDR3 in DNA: TGTGCCAGCAGACCTTCGGGACTAGCCAAAAACATTCAGTACTTC.

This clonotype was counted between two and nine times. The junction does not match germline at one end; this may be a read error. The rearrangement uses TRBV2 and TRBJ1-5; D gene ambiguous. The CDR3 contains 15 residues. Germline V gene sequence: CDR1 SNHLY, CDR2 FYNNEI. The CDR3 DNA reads TGTGCCAGCAGTGAGAGTCAGTATAGCGATCAGCCCCAGCATTTT. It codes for CASSESQYSDQPQHF.

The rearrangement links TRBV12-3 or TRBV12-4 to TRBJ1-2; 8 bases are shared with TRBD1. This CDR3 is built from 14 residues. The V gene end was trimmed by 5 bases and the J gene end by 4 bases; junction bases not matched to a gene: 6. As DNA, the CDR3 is TGTGCCAGCAGTGTTACAGGGGGGACCTATGGCTACACCTTC. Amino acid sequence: CASSVTGGTYGYTF.

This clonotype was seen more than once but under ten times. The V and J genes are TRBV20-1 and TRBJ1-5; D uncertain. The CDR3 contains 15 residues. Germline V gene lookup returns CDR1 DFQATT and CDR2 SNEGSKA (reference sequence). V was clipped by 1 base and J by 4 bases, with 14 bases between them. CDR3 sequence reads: CSARVPGSANQPQHF. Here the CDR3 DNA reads TGCAGTGCTAGAGTCCCGGGGTCGGCTAATCAGCCCCAGCATTTT.

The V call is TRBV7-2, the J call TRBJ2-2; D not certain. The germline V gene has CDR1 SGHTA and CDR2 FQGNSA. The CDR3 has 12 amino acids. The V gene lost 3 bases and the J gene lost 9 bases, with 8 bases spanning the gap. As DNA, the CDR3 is TGTGCCAGCAGCTTCAAGGGTTGGGAGCTGTTTTTT. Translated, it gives CASSFKGWELFF.

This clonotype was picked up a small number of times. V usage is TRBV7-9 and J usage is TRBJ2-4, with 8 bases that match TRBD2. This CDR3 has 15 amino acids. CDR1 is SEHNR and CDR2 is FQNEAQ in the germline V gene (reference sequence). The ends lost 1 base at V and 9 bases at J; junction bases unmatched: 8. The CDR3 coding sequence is TGTGCCAGCAGCTTAGAGCGCGCTAGCGGGTCCATTCAGTACTTC. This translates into CASSLERASGSIQYF.

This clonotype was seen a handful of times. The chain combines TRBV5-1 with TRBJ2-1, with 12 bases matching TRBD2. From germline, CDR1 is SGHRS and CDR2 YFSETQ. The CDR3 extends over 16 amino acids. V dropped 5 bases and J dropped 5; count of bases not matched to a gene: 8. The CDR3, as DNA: TGCGCCAGCAGGCTAGCGGGAGGGTTCCTCCACAATGAGCAGTTCTTC. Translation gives CASRLAGGFLHNEQFF.

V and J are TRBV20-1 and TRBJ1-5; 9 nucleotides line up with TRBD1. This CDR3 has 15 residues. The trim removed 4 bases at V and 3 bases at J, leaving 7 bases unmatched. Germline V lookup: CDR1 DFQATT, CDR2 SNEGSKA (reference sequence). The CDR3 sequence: CSATPGQGLNQPQHF. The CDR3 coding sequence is TGCAGTGCTACACCGGGACAGGGCCTCAATCAGCCCCAGCATTTT.

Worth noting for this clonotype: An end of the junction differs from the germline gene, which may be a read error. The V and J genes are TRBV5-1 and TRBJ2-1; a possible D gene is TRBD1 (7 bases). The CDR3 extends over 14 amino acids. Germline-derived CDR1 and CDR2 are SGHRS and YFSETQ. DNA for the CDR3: TGCGCCAGCAGCTTGGGGCAGGGGGGCAATGAGCGGTTCTTC. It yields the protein CASSLGQGGNERFF.

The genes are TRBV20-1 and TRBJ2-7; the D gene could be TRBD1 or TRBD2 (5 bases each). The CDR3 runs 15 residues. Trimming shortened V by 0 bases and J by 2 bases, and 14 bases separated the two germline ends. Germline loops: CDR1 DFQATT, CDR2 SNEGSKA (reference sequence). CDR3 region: CSARDWDVNPYEQYF. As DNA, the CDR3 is TGCAGTGCTAGAGATTGGGACGTTAACCCCTACGAGCAGTACTTC.

This chain's CDR3 is CASSLGQGTQPQHF. DNA for the CDR3: TGTGCCAGCAGCCTAGGACAGGGGACTCAGCCCCAGCATTTT. The chain employs TRBV7-9 and TRBJ1-5; 9 nucleotides agree with TRBD1. V shed 5 bases, J shed 6 bases, and the junction held 5 bases outside the gene matches. CDR3 length equals 14 residues. Germline loops: CDR1 SEHNR, CDR2 FQNEAQ (reference sequence).

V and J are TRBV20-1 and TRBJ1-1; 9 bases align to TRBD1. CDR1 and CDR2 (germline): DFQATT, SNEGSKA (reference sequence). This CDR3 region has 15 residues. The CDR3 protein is CIIPRDRVLNTEAFF. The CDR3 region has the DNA TGCATCATCCCCAGGGACAGGGTACTGAACACTGAAGCTTTCTTT.

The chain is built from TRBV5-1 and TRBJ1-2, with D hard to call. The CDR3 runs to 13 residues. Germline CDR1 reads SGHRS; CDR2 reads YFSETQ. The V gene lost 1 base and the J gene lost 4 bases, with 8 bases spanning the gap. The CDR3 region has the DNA TGCGCCAGCAGCTTGTCTCAGAGCTATGGCTACACCTTC. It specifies CASSLSQSYGYTF. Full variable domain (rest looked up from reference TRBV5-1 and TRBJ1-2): KAGVTQTPRYLIKTRGQQVTLSCSPISGHRSVSWYQQTPGQGLQFLFEYFSETQRNKGNFPGRFSGRQFSNSRSEMNVSTLELGDSALYLCASSLSQSYGYTFGSGTRLTVV.

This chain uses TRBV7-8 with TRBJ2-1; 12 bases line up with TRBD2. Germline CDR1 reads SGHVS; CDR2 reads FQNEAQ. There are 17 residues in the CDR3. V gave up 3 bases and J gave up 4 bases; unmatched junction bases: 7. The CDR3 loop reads CASSFQASGRGYNEQFF. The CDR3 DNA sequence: TGTGCCAGCAGCTTTCAGGCTAGCGGGAGGGGGTACAATGAGCAGTTCTTC.

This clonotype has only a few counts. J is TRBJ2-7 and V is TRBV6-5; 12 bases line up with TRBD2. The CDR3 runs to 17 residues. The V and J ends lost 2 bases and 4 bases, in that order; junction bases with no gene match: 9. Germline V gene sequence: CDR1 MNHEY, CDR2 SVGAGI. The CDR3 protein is CASSYLPPSGRDYEQYF. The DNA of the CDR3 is TGTGCCAGCAGTTACCTCCCCCCTAGCGGGAGGGATTACGAGCAGTACTTC.

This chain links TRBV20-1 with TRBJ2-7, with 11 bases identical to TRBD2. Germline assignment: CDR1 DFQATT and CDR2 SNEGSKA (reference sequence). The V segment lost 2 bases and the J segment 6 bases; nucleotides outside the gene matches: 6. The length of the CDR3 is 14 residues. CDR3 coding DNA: TGCAGTGCTAGAACTAGCGGGAGTTCGGGCGAGCAGTACTTC. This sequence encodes CSARTSGSSGEQYF.

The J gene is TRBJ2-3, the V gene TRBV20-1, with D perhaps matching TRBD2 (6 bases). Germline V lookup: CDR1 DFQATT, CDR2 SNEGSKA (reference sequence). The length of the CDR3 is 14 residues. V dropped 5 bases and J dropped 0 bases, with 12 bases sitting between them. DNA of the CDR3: TGCAGTGCTTATCTAGGGACTAGCACAGATACGCAGTATTTT. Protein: CSAYLGTSTDTQYF.

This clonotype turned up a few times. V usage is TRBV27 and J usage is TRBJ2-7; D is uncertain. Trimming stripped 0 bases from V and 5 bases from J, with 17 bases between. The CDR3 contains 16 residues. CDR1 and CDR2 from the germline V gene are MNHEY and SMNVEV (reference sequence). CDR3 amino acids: CASSLSVGIGENEQYF. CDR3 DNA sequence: TGTGCCAGCAGTTTATCGGTAGGGATCGGTGAGAACGAGCAGTACTTC.

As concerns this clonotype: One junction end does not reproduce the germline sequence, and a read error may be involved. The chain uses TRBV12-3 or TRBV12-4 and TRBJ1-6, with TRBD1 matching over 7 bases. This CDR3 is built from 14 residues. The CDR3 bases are TGTACCAGCAGCCCTGGGACAGCTAATTCACCCCTCCACTTT. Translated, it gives CTSSPGTANSPLHF.

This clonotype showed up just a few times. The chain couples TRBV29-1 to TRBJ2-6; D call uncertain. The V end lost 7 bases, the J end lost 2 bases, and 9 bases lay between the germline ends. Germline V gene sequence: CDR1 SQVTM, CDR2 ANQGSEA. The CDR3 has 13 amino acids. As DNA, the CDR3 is TGCAGCGCCTCTGCGGCTGGGGCCAACGTCCTGACTTTC. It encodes CSASAAGANVLTF. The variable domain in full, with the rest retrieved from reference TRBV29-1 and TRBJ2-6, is SAVISQKPSRDICQRGTSLTIQCQVDSQVTMMFWYRQQPGQSLTLIATANQGSEATYESGFVIDKFPISRPNLTFSTLTVSNMSPEDSSIYLCSASAAGANVLTFGAGSRLTVL.

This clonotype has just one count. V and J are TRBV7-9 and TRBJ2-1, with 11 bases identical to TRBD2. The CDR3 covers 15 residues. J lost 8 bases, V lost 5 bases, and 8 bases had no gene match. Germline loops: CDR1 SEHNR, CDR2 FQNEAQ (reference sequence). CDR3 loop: CASSLLTSGTDEQFF. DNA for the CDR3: TGTGCCAGCAGCCTATTGACTAGCGGGACGGATGAGCAGTTCTTC.

This CDR3 reads CASSPQGVLGNEQFF. DNA of the CDR3: TGTGCCAGCTCACCGCAGGGGGTACTGGGGAATGAGCAGTTCTTC. The V and J genes are TRBV18 and TRBJ2-1, with TRBD1 identical over 7 bases. The CDR3 loop spans 15 amino acids. V shed 3 bases and J 7 bases; nucleotides not matched to a gene: 9. Per the germline V gene, CDR1 is KGHSH and CDR2 is LQKENI.

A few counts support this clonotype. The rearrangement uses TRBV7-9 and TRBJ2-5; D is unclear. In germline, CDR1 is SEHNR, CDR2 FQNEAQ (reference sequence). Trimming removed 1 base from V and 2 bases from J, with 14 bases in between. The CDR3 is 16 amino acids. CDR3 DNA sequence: TGTGCCAGCAGCTTAGGGTTTGATCGCGGACAAGAGACCCAGTACTTC. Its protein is CASSLGFDRGQETQYF. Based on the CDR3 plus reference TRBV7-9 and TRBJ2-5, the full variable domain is DTGVSQNPRHKITKRGQNVTFRCDPISEHNRLYWYRQTLGQGPEFLTYFQNEAQLEKSRLLSDRFSAERPKGSFSTLEIQRTEQGDSAMYLCASSLGFDRGQETQYFGPGTRLLVL.

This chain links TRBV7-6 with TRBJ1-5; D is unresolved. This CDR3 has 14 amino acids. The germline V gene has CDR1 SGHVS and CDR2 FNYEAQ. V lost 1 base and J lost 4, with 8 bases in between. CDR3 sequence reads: CASSLGPTNQPQHF. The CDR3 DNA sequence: TGTGCCAGCAGCTTAGGACCTACGAATCAGCCCCAGCATTTT.

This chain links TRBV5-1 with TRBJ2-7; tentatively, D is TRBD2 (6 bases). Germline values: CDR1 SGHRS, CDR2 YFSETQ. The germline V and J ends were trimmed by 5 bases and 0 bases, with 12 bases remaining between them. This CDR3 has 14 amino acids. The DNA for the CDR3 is TGCGCCAGCAGGCCCGGGAGCCCCTCCTACGAGCAGTACTTC. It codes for CASRPGSPSYEQYF.

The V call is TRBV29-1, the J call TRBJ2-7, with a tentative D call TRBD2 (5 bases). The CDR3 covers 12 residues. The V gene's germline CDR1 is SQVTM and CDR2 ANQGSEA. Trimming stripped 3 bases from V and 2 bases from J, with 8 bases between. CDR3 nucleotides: TGCAGCGTTGACCCGGGGACCTACGAGCAGTACTTC. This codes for CSVDPGTYEQYF.